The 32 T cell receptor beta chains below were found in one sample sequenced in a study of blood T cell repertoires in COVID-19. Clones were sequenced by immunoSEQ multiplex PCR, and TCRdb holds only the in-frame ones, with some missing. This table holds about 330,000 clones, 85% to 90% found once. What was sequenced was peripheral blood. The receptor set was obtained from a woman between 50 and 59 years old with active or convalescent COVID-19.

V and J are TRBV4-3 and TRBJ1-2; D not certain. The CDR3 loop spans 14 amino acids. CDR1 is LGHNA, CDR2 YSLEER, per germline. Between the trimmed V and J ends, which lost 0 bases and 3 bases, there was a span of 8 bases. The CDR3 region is CASSQDVSDYGYTF. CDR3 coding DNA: TGCGCCAGCAGCCAAGACGTTTCAGACTATGGCTACACCTTC.

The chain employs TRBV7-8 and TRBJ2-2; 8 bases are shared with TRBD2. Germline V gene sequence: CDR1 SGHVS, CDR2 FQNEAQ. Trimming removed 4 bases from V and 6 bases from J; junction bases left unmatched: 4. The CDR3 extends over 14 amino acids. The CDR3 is CASSSGLEAGELFF. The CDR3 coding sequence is TGTGCCAGCAGCTCGGGACTAGAGGCCGGGGAGCTGTTTTTT.

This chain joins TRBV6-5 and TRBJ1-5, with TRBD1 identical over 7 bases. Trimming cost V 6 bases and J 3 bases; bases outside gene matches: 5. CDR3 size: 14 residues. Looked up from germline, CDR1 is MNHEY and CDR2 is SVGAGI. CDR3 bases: TGTGCCAGCAGCCCCGGACAGGTCAATCAGCCCCAGCATTTT. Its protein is CASSPGQVNQPQHF.

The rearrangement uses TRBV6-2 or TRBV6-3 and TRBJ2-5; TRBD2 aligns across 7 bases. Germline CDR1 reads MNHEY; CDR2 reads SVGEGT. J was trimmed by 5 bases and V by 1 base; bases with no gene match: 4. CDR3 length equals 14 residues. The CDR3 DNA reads TGTGCCAGCAGTTACTGGACTAGTCCGGAGACCCAGTACTTC. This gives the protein CASSYWTSPETQYF.

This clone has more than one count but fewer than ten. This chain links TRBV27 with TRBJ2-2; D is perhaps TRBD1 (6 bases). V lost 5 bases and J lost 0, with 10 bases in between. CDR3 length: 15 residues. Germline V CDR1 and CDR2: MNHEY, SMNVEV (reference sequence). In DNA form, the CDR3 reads TGTGCCAGCAGTCTGGGACAAACGAACACCGGGGAGCTGTTTTTT. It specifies CASSLGQTNTGELFF.

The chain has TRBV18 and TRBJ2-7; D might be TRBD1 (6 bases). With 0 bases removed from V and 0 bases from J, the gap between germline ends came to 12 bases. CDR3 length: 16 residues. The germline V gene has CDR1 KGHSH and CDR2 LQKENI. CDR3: CASSPPSSGHSYEQYF. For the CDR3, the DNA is TGTGCCAGCTCACCACCTTCGTCGGGACACTCCTACGAGCAGTACTTC.

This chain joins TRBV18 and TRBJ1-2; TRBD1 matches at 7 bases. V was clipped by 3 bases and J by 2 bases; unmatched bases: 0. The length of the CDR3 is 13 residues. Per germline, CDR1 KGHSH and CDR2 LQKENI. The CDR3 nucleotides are TGTGCCAGCTCACCGGGACAGAACTATGGCTACACCTTC. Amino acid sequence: CASSPGQNYGYTF.

CDR3 coding DNA: TGCGCCAGCAGCTTCTTGCGGGGGAACACCGGGGAGCTGTTTTTT. Its translation: CASSFLRGNTGELFF. The genes are TRBV4-3 and TRBJ2-2; D is possibly TRBD2 (6 bases). V lost 5 bases and J lost 1, with 11 bases in between. Germline CDR1 and CDR2: LGHNA and YSLEER. The CDR3 loop spans 15 amino acids.

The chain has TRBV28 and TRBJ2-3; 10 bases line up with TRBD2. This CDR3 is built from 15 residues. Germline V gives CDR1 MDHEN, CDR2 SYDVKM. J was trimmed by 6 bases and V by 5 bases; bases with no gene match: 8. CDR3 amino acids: CASSLRAGGLDTQYF. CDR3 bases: TGTGCCAGCAGTCTTAGAGCGGGAGGGCTTGATACGCAGTATTTT.

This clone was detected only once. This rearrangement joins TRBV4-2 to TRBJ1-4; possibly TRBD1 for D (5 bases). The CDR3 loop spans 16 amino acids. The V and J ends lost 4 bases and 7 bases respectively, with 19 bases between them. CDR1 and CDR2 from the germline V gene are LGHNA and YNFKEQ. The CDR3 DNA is TGTGCCAGCAGCCCGTGGGGGGACGGAGGACCTGAAAAACTGTTTTTT. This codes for CASSPWGDGGPEKLFF.

CDR3 in DNA: TGTGCCAGCACCGGGACAGGGGGAATTGACACCGGGGAGCTGTTTTTT. This codes for CASTGTGGIDTGELFF. The rearrangement links TRBV27 to TRBJ2-2; 11 positions agree with TRBD1. The CDR3 runs to 16 residues. V was pared by 7 bases and J by 3 bases, with 7 bases of the junction left unmatched. Looked up from germline, CDR1 is MNHEY and CDR2 is SMNVEV (reference sequence).

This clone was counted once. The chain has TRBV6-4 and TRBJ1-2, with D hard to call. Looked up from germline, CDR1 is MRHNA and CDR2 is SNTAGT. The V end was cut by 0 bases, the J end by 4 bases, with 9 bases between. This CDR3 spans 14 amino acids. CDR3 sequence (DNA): TGTGCCAGCAGTGACTCCCGAAGCCCCTATGGCTACACCTTC. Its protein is CASSDSRSPYGYTF.

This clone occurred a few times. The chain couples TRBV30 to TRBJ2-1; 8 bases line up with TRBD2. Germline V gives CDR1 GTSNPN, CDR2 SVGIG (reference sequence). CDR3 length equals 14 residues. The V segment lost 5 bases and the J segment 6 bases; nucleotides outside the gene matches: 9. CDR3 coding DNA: TGTGCCTGGTCTCTAGCGGGCAGTCCCAATGAGCAGTTCTTC. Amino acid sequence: CAWSLAGSPNEQFF. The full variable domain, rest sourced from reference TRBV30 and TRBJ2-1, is SQTIHQWPATLVQPVGSPLSLECTVEGTSNPNLYWYRQAAGRGLQLLFYSVGIGQISSEVPQNLSASRPQDRQFILSSKKLLLSDSGFYLCAWSLAGSPNEQFFGPGTRLTVL.

DNA for the CDR3: TGTGCCAGCAGTCACCCGGGGACCGGACAGGGGGGAACACGGAATGAAAAACTGTTTTTT. Amino acids: CASSHPGTGQGGTRNEKLFF. V and J are TRBV6-6 and TRBJ1-4, with TRBD1 matching 10 bases. The germline V gene has CDR1 MNHNY and CDR2 SVGAGI (reference sequence). The V gene end was trimmed by 5 bases and the J gene end by 5 bases; junction bases not matched to a gene: 20. The CDR3 extends over 20 amino acids.

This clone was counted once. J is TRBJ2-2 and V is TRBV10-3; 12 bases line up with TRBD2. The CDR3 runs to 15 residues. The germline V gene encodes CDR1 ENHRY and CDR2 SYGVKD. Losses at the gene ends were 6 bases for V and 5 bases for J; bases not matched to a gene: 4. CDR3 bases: TGTGCCATCAGCGAACTAGCGGGAGGAACCGGGGAGCTGTTTTTT. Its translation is CAISELAGGTGELFF.

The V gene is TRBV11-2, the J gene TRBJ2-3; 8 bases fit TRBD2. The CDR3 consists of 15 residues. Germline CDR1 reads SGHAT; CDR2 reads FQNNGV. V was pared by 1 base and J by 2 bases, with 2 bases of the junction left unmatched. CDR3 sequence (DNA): TGTGCCAGCAGCTTAGGCGGGGGGACCACAGATACGCAGTATTTT. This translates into CASSLGGGTTDTQYF.

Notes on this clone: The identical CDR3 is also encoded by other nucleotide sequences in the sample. The CDR3 DNA is TGTGCCAGCAGCCAAAACTACGAGCAGTACTTC. Amino acid sequence: CASSQNYEQYF. The J gene is TRBJ2-7, the V gene TRBV11-2; D is ambiguous. The CDR3 sequence is 11 residues long. Germline-derived CDR1 and CDR2 are SGHAT and FQNNGV. With 5 bases removed from V and 3 bases from J, the gap between germline ends came to 5 bases.

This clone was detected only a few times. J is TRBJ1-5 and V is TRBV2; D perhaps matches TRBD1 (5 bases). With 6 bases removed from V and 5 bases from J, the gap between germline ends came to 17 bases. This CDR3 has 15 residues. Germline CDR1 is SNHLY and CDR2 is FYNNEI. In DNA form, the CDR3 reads TGTGCCAGCAGGGGATTACAGGATAAGGATCAGCCCCAGCATTTT. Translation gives CASRGLQDKDQPQHF.

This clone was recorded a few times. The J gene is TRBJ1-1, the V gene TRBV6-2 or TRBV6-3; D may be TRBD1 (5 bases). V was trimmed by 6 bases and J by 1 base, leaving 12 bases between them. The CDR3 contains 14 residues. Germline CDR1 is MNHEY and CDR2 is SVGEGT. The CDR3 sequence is CASSLIQGNTEAFF. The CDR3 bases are TGTGCCAGCAGCCTTATCCAGGGGAACACTGAAGCTTTCTTT.

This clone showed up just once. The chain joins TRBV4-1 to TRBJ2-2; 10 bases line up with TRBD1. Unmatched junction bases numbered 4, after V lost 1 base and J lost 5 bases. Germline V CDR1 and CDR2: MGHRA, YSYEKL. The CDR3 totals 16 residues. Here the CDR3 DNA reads TGCGCCAGCAGCCAAGCGGGACAGGGGATAACCGGGGAGCTGTTTTTT. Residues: CASSQAGQGITGELFF.

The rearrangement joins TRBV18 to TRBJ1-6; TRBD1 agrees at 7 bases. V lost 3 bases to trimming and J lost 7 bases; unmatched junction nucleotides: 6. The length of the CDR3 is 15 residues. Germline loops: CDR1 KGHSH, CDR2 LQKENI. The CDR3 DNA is TGTGCCAGCTCACCGAAAGGGACAGCCAATTCACCCCTCCACTTT. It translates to CASSPKGTANSPLHF.

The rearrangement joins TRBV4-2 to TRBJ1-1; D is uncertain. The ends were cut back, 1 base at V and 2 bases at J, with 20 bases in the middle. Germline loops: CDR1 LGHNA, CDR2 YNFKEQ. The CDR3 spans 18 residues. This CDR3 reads CASSQGSCWEQENTEAFF. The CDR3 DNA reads TGTGCCAGCAGCCAAGGGTCATGCTGGGAGCAGGAAAACACTGAAGCTTTCTTT.

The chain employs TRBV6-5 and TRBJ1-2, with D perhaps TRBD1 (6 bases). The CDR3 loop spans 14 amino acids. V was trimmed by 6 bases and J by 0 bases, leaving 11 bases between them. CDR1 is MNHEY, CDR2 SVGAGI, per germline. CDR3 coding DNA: TGTGCCAGCAGCACGACAGGCGCTAACTATGGCTACACCTTC. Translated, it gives CASSTTGANYGYTF.

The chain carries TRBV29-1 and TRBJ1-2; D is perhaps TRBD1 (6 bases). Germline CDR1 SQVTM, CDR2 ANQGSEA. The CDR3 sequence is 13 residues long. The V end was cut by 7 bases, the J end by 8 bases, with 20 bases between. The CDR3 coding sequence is TGCAGCGCAGGGGACTGGCGGCGGGGAGGCTACACCTTC. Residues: CSAGDWRRGGYTF.

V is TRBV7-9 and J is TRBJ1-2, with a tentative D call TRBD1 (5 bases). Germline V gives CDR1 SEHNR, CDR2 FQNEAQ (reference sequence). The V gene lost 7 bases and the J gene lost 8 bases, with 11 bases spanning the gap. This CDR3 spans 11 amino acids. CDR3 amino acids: CASIPGGGYTF. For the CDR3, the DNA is TGTGCCAGCATTCCCGGGGGAGGCTACACCTTC.

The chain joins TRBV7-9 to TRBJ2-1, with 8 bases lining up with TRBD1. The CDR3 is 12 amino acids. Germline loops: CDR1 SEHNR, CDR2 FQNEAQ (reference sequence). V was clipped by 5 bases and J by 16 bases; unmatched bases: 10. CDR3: CASSRIRQGLFF. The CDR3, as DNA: TGTGCCAGCAGCCGAATCCGACAGGGGCTATTCTTC.

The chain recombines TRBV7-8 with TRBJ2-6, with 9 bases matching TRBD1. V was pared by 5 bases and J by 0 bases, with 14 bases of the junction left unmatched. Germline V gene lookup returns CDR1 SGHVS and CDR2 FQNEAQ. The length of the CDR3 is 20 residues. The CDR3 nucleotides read TGTGCCAGCAGCCCCCGGCGGGCCGGGACAGGGACCTCTGGGGCCAACGTCCTGACTTTC. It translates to CASSPRRAGTGTSGANVLTF.

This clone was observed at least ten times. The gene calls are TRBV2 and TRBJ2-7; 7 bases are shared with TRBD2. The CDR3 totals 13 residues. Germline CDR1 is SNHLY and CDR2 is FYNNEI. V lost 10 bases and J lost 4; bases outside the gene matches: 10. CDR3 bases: TGTGCCATCAGAAGGGAGGGAACGTACGAGCAGTACTTC. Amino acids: CAIRREGTYEQYF.

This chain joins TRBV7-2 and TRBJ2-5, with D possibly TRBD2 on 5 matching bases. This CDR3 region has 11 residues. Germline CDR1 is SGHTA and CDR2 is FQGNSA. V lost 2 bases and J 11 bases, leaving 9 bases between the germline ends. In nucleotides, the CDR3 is TGTGCCAGCAGCTTAAAACTAGTTCAGTACTTC. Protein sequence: CASSLKLVQYF.

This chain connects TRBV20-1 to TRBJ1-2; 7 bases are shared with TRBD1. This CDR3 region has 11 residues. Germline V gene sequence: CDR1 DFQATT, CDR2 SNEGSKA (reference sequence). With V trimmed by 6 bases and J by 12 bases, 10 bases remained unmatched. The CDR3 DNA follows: TGCAGTGCCTCCCCGACAGGGAAGGACACCTTC. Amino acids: CSASPTGKDTF.

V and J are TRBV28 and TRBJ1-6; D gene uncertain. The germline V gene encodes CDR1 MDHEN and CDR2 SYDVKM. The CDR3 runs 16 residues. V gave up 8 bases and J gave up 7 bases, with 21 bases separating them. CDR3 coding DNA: TGTGCCAGCGGCGCGGGAGGGCGGTTGAGGAATTCACCCCTCCACTTT. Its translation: CASGAGGRLRNSPLHF.

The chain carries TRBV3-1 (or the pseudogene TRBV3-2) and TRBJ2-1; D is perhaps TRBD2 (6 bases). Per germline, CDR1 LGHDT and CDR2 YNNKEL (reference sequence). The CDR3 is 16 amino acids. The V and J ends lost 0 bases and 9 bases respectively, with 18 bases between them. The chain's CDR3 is CASSQDRTSLVSEQFF. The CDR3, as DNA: TGTGCCAGCAGCCAAGATCGAACTAGCCTTGTAAGTGAGCAGTTCTTC.